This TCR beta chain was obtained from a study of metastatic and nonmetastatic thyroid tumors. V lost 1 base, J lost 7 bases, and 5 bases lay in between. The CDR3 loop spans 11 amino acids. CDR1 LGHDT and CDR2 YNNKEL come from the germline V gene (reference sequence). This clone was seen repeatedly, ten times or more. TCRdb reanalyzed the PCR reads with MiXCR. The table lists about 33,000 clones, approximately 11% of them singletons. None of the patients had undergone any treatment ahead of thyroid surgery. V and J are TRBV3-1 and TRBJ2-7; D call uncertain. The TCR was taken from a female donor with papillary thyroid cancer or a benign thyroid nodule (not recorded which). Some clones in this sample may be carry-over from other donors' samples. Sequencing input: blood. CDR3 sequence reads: CASSQVTEQYF. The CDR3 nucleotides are TGTGCCAGCAGCCAAGTCACAGAGCAGTACTTC.